This TCR beta chain was sequenced during a study of CD8 T cells in Susac syndrome. The V gene's germline CDR1 is MNHEY and CDR2 SVGAGI. V trimming: 6 bases; J trimming: 3 bases; junction bases outside the gene matches: 10. The CDR3 runs 15 residues. Sequencing of TCR beta was carried out in blood CD8+ and CD4+ T cells. Multiple sclerosis controls were treatment-naive patients with stable or active relapsing-remitting disease. While CD8+ and CD4+ T cells were isolated negatively, TEMRA cells were enriched by FACS. The RNA input was about 0.5 to 1 ug, and it was reverse transcribed with random hexamers. Amplification of the TCR beta CDR3 was carried out by immunoSEQ multiplex PCR, which spanned a total of 54 Vbeta and 13 Jbeta segments. In TCRdb, the immunoSEQ multiplex PCR reads were re-called with MiXCR into one record per CDR3 protein. This table holds 150,000 to 200,000 distinct CDR3 sequences, approximately 93% found once.

The receptor was derived from a human donor with multiple sclerosis. The V and J genes are TRBV6-5 and TRBJ2-7; 8 positions match TRBD2. Sequencing was done on a sample of CD4+ T cells from PBMCs. The CDR3 region is CASSAGLAGLYEQYF. The CDR3 DNA sequence: TGTGCCAGCAGCGCAGGACTAGCCGGTCTCTACGAGCAGTACTTC.